This entry features one T cell receptor (beta chain) sequence. Followed over time, Seattle patients had been enrolled while infection was active. This CDR3 spans 14 amino acids. Between the trimmed V and J ends, which lost 6 bases and 4 bases, there was a span of 13 bases. Looked up from germline, CDR1 is MNHNY and CDR2 is SVGAGI (reference sequence). The sample is drawn from a study of blood T cell repertoires in COVID-19. Overall study: The study drew acute and convalescent COVID-19 samples from the United States, Italy and Spain. The cDNA or gDNA used as material had been derived from T cells, B-cell-depleted T cells, or PBMCs.

The authors' processing: Amplification from reference gene primers served as the basis for estimated nucleated cell counts. Profiled with immunoSEQ multiplex PCR; TCRdb holds only in-frame clones, not every one. V and J calls and clone size are given by that table; D and trimming were obtained from the DNA. Altogether about 130,000 clones are present, approximately 90% being singletons, with the ten largest covering just over 2%. The rearrangement uses TRBV6-6 and TRBJ1-5; D is possibly TRBD1 (6 bases). This clonotype was obtained from a man aged 50-59 years with COVID-19, enrolled during active disease. The sample consisted of peripheral blood. The CDR3 loop reads CASSGRTANQPQHF. DNA for the CDR3: TGTGCCAGCAGCGGTAGGACAGCGAATCAGCCCCAGCATTTT.